Listed below are T cell receptor beta chains from one sample, sequenced in a study of blood T cell repertoires in COVID-19. Sequencing used immunoSEQ multiplex PCR; TCRdb keeps in-frame clones, though not all of them. The sample holds about 270,000 clones; 86% are singletons and the top ten take about 2.6%. The sequenced material came from PBMCs or T cells enriched from blood (not recorded which). The receptors stem from a woman in her late teens or twenties who had recovered from COVID-19. The conserved cysteine and the conserved F or W are not part of the CDR3 here.

CDR3	V	J
ASSIADSYTEAF	TRBV19	TRBJ1-1
SWQGNTEAF	TRBV20-1	TRBJ1-1
ASSRPPGTGGETQY	TRBV7-2	TRBJ2-5
ASSSPVRGSSYNEQF	TRBV28	TRBJ2-1
ASSGDRGLAQH	TRBV2	TRBJ1-5
ASSLTREFLRPETQY	TRBV5-8	TRBJ2-5
ASSARQGPGGANVLT	TRBV6-1	TRBJ2-6
ASSLAGQDYEQY	TRBV5-6	TRBJ2-7
ASTRGLETDTQY	TRBV6-5	TRBJ2-3
ASSAGIPPGVETQY	TRBV2	TRBJ2-5
ASSGTGGAGGYT	TRBV9	TRBJ1-2
ASGPGGGSTSYEQY	TRBV12-5	TRBJ2-7
ASSSPRGDLPQH	TRBV28	TRBJ1-5
ATSTTASLSTGELF	TRBV19	TRBJ2-2
AISEPRQNTGELF	TRBV10-3	TRBJ2-2
ASSATQGWNNEKLF	TRBV2	TRBJ1-4
ASSAALAGGPGEQF	TRBV7-6	TRBJ2-1
ASSANSYEQY	TRBV9	TRBJ2-7
ASSLGQARMNTEAF	TRBV7-2	TRBJ1-1
ASSQLQGVHGYT	TRBV3-1/TRBV3-2	TRBJ1-2
ASRRTGGMNTEAF	TRBV7-2	TRBJ1-1
ASSLKTSGGTDTQY	TRBV5-6	TRBJ2-3
AWSGGQYTASATNEKLF	TRBV30	TRBJ1-4
ASSPLGGSGTTEAF	TRBV7-2	TRBJ1-1
ASRGQNRGEWPNYGYT	TRBV2	TRBJ1-2
ASSWQYNQPQH	TRBV12-3/TRBV12-4	TRBJ1-5
AISEGTSGEQF	TRBV10-3	TRBJ2-1
ASRTGQGSYEQF	TRBV3-1/TRBV3-2	TRBJ2-1
ASSQRAGGAYNEQF	TRBV3-1/TRBV3-2	TRBJ2-1
ASSPPGVETQY	TRBV18	TRBJ2-5
ASSSTGDEQY	TRBV12-3/TRBV12-4	TRBJ2-7
ASSFGTGLIRS	TRBV7-9	TRBJ1-2
ASSQDATRGEQF	TRBV3-1/TRBV3-2	TRBJ2-1
ASSHTTGGAGAF	TRBV4-2	TRBJ1-1
ASSQGQGGSPLH	TRBV3-1/TRBV3-2	TRBJ1-6
ASSQVKASNTGELF	TRBV4-3	TRBJ2-2
ASSSSGQGGQETQY	TRBV9	TRBJ2-5
ATSPRTSGSLISYNEQF	TRBV15	TRBJ2-1
ASSLYGQGGSYEQY	TRBV7-8	TRBJ2-7
ASSLGSNRGNQPQH	TRBV7-2	TRBJ1-5
ASSTDREADYGYT	TRBV19	TRBJ1-2